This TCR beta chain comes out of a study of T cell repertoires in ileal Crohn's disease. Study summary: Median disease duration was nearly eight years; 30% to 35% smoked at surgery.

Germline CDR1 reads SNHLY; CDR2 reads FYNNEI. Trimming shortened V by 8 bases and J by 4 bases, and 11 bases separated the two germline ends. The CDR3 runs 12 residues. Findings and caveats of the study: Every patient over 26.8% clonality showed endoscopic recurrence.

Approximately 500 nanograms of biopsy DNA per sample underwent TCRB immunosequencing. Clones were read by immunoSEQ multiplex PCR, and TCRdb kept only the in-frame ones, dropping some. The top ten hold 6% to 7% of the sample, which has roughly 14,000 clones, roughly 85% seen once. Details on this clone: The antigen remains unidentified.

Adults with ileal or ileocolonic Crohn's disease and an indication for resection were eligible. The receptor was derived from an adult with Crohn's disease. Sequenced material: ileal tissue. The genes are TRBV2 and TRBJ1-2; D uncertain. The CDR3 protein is CASDDRGYGYTF. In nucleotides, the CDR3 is TGTGCCAGCGACGACCGGGGCTATGGCTACACCTTC.